This TCR beta chain comes out of a study of radiotherapy plus CTLA-4 blockade in lung cancer. On the study more broadly: Objective responses were seen in 18% of patients, disease control in more than 30%. Study conclusions and caveats: Peripheral blood showed expansion of tumor-derived TCR clones after radiotherapy and ipilimumab.

Repertoires were generated with immunoSEQ multiplex PCR, while TCRdb's copy carries only in-frame clones and drops some. The table lists 95,000 to 150,000 clones, 70% to 90% of them singletons. With V trimmed by 5 bases and J by 10 bases, 8 bases remained unmatched. The CDR3 is 14 amino acids. CDR1 and CDR2 (germline): SGHRS, YFSETQ. On this clone: The antigen is not known.

With ipilimumab providing CTLA-4 blockade, focal radiation was administered to patients who had chemo-refractory metastatic non-small-cell lung cancer. The sample in question was peripheral blood, obtained from a patient treated with radiotherapy plus ipilimumab. The genes are TRBV5-1 and TRBJ1-6; 8 bases align to TRBD1. This TCR was recovered from a human donor with non-small cell lung cancer that progressed on radiotherapy plus ipilimumab. The CDR3 protein is CASRHGTGESPLHF. In DNA form, the CDR3 reads TGCGCCAGCAGGCACGGGACAGGAGAATCACCCCTCCACTTT. The complete variable domain, with remaining parts taken from reference TRBV5-1 and TRBJ1-6, reads KAGVTQTPRYLIKTRGQQVTLSCSPISGHRSVSWYQQTPGQGLQFLFEYFSETQRNKGNFPGRFSGRQFSNSRSEMNVSTLELGDSALYLCASRHGTGESPLHFGNGTRLTVT.